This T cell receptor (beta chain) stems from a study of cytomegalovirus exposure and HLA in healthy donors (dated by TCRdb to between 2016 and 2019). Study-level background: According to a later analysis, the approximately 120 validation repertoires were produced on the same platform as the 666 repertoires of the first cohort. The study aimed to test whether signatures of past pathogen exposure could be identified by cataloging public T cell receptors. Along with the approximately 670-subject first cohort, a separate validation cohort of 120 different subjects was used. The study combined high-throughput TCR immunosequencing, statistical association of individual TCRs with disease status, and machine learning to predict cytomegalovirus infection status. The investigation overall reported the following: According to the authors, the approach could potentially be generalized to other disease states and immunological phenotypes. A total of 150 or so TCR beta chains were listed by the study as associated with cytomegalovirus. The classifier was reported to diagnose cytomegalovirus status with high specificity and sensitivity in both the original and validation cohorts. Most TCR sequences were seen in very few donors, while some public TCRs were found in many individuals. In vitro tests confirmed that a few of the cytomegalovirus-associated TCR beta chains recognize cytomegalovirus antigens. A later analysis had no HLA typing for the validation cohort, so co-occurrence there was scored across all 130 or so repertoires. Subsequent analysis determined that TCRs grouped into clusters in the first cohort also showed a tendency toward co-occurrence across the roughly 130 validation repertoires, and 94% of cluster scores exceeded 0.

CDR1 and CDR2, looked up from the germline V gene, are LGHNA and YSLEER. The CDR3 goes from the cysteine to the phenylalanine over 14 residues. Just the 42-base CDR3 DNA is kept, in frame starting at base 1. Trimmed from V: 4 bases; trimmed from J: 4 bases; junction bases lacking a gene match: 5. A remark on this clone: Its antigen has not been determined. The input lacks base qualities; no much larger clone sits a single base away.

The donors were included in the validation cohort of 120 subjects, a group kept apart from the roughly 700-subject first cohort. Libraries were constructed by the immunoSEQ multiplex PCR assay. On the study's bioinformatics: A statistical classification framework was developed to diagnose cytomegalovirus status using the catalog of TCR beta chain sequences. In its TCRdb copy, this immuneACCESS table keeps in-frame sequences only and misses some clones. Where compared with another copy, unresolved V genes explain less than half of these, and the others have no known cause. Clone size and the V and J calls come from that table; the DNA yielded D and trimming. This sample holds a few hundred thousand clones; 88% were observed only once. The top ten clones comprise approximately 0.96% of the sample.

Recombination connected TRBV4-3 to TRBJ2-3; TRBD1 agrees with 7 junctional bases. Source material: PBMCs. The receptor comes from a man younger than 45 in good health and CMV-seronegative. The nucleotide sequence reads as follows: TGCGCCAGCAGCCGATCCGGGACAGCAGATACGCAGTATTTT. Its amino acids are CASSRSGTADTQYF.